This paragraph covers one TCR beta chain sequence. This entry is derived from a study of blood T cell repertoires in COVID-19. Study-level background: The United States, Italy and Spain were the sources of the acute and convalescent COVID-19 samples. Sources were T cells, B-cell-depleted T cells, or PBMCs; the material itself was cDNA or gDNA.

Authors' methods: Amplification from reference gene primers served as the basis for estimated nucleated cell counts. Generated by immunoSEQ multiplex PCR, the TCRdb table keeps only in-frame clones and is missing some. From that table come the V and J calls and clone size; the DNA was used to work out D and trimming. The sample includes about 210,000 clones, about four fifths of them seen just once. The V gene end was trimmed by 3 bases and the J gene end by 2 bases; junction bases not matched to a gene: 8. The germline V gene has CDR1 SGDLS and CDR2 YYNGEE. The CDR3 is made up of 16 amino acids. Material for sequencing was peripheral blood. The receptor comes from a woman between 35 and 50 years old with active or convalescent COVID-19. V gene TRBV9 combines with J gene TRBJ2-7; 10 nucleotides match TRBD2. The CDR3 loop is CASSETSLAGAYEQYF. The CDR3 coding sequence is TGTGCCAGCAGCGAAACCAGCCTAGCGGGAGCCTACGAGCAGTACTTC.